This TCR beta chain comes out of a study of blood T cell repertoires in COVID-19. The table came from immunoSEQ multiplex PCR; TCRdb's copy has only in-frame clones and leaves some out. This table has about 58,000 clones, 70% to 90% appearing once. V shed 0 bases, J shed 7 bases, and the junction held 12 bases outside the gene matches. The germline CDR1 and CDR2 sequences are SGDLS and YYNGEE. The CDR3 covers 16 residues. The sequence derives from a woman aged 70-85 years with active COVID-19. The chain uses TRBV9 and TRBJ2-5; 7 bases line up with TRBD2. Sequencing input: peripheral blood. CDR3 residues: CASSVADQAPGGTQYF. The CDR3 nucleotides are TGTGCCAGCAGCGTAGCTGACCAAGCGCCGGGGGGGACCCAGTACTTC.